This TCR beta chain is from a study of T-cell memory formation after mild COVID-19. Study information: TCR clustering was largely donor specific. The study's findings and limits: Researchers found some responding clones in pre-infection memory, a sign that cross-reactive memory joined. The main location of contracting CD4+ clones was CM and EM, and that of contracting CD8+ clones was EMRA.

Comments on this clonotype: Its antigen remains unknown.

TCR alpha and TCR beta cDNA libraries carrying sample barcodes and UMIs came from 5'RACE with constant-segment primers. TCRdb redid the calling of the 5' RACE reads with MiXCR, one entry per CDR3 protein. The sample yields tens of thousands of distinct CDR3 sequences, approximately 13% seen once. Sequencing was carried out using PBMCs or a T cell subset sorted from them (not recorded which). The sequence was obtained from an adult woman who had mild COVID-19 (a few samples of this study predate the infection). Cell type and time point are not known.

CDR3 nucleotide sequence: TGCGCCAGCAGCTTGGCCAGGGTAGCGGAAAGCACAGATACGCAGTATTTT. Translated, it gives CASSLARVAESTDTQYF. The chain is built from TRBV5-1 and TRBJ2-3, with D possibly matching TRBD2 (6 bases). Deletions cut 0 bases from V and 0 bases from J, with 14 bases between. This CDR3 contains 17 residues. The germline V gene encodes CDR1 SGHRS and CDR2 YFSETQ.